This entry features one T cell receptor beta chain sequence. Its antigen is currently unknown. The sample originates from a study of Ad26.COV2.S vaccination and SARS-CoV-2 variants. Study summary: The vaccine Ad26.COV2.S was put into the muscle once, or twice with 56 days between. Findings of the study overall: The TCR-based breadth and depth measures might underestimate overall T cell responses.

Regarding treatment: approximately 18 received Ad26.COV2.S at low or high dose, single or two shots; a few received placebo; per-sample allocation not given. Specimens were obtained on day 63 following the first vaccine or placebo injection. The donor was a Boston adult aged 18-55 years. The vaccine delivered Wuhan-strain SARS-CoV-2 spike through an Ad26 vector. TCRdb keeps only in-frame clones here, not all; method: immunoSEQ multiplex PCR. The table shows hundreds of thousands of clones, with around 90% occurring only once. The sequences come from peripheral blood, collected in a trial of Ad26.COV2.S vaccine versus placebo. This TCR was sampled from a person aged 18-60 years who received the Ad26.COV2.S COVID-19 vaccine or a placebo.

DNA for the CDR3: TGTGCCAGCAGTATTCTGGGAGAGGCTTACAATGAGCAGTTCTTC. It encodes CASSILGEAYNEQFF. The gene calls are TRBV27 and TRBJ2-1, with a tentative D call TRBD2 (5 bases). The CDR3 contains 15 residues. V dropped 5 bases and J dropped 4 bases, with 15 bases sitting between them. Germline assignment: CDR1 MNHEY and CDR2 SMNVEV (reference sequence).